This T cell receptor beta chain was identified during a study of glioma-infiltrating T cells. Study-level results: Gliomas, especially low-grade, showed above-expected tissue-blood divergence; non-neoplastic patients showed below. Only very few CDR3 sequences appeared in both tissue and blood.

V lost 6 bases, J lost 0 bases, and 17 bases lay in between. Looked up from germline, CDR1 is KGHSH and CDR2 is LQKENI. This CDR3 is built from 16 residues. Amplification of TCR alpha and beta CDR3 regions from RNA used iRepertoire nested multiplex PCR. Tissue mRNA or PBMC total RNA, 100-400 ng, went into one-step reverse transcription and amplification. TCRdb reanalysed the multiplex PCR reads using MiXCR and keeps one entry per CDR3 protein. The profile shows 100,000 to 150,000 distinct CDR3 sequences, more than 20% of them singletons. In the case of this clonotype: No antigen is known for it.

The sample taken for sequencing was glioma tissue, nonneoplastic brain tissue, or PBMCs (not recorded which). The chain carries TRBV18 and TRBJ1-1; the D is unclear. The sequence came from a human donor with low-grade glioma or glioblastoma, undergoing nonglioma brain surgery, or in good health (not recorded which). The CDR3 here is CASSSEGWVLNTEAFF. The CDR3, as DNA: TGTGCCAGCTCTTCAGAGGGATGGGTTTTGAACACTGAAGCTTTCTTT.